These 8 T cell receptor beta chains originate from one sample sequenced in a study of blood T cell repertoires in COVID-19 (dated by TCRdb to about 2020). The library was produced with the immunoSEQ multiplex PCR assay. This is the immuneACCESS table as TCRdb keeps it, with only in-frame sequences that have V and J called. A part of the clones is gone; compared with another copy, unresolved V genes explain less than half, and the rest is unexplained. Across this sample there are about 430,000 clones, with 85% to 90% seen only once. The ten largest make up around 1.1% of the sample. Material for sequencing was PBMCs or T cells enriched from blood (not recorded which). These receptors were obtained from a young man who had recovered from COVID-19.

V is TRBV5-1 and J is TRBJ2-5; D call uncertain. From germline, CDR1 is SGHRS and CDR2 YFSETQ. V lost 0 bases and J lost 5, with 5 bases in between. CDR3 length equals 12 residues. DNA of the CDR3: TGCGCCAGCAGCTTGGTGGGCGAGACCCAGTACTTC. Its protein is CASSLVGETQYF.

The rearrangement joins TRBV7-9 to TRBJ2-1; D not certain. CDR1 and CDR2 from the germline V gene are SEHNR and FQNEAQ (reference sequence). The germline V and J ends were trimmed by 5 bases and 0 bases, with 11 bases remaining between them. This CDR3 spans 15 amino acids. The CDR3: CASSRTWSSYNEQFF. The DNA for the CDR3 is TGTGCCAGCAGCCGAACTTGGAGCTCCTACAATGAGCAGTTCTTC.

The chain joins TRBV5-1 to TRBJ2-5, with 9 bases matching TRBD1. The germline CDR1 and CDR2 sequences are SGHRS and YFSETQ. With V trimmed by 3 bases and J by 5 bases, 8 bases remained unmatched. This CDR3 has 15 residues. The DNA for the CDR3 is TGCGCCAGCAGCTCCGGGACAGGGCCGAGGGAGACCCAGTACTTC. Encoded protein: CASSSGTGPRETQYF.

V is TRBV3-1 (or the pseudogene TRBV3-2) and J is TRBJ1-5, with 10 nucleotides matching TRBD1. With V trimmed by 4 bases and J by 3 bases, 3 bases remained unmatched. The germline V gene encodes CDR1 LGHDT and CDR2 YNNKEL (reference sequence). The CDR3 has 15 amino acids. The CDR3 spells CASSLGQGNNQPQHF. CDR3 nucleotides: TGTGCCAGCAGCCTGGGACAGGGGAACAATCAGCCCCAGCATTTT.

This clone has only one observation. The genes are TRBV7-9 and TRBJ2-7; 7 bases agree with TRBD2. The V gene end was trimmed by 1 base and the J gene end by 5 bases; junction bases not matched to a gene: 14. The germline CDR1 and CDR2 sequences are SEHNR and FQNEAQ (reference sequence). This CDR3 has 17 amino acids. The CDR3 nucleotides are TGTGCCAGCAGCTTAGGCGGGAGTCTTGTACGCGGAAACGAGCAGTACTTC. Translation gives CASSLGGSLVRGNEQYF. The whole variable domain, filled in from reference TRBV7-9 and TRBJ2-7, reads DTGVSQNPRHKITKRGQNVTFRCDPISEHNRLYWYRQTLGQGPEFLTYFQNEAQLEKSRLLSDRFSAERPKGSFSTLEIQRTEQGDSAMYLCASSLGGSLVRGNEQYFGPGTRLTVT.

The chain joins TRBV9 to TRBJ2-1; 7 positions agree with TRBD2. The CDR3 consists of 16 residues. Germline CDR1 is SGDLS and CDR2 is YYNGEE. Trimming took 0 bases from V and 8 from J; bases not matched to a gene: 11. The CDR3 region is CASSVAWLAEWYEQFF. CDR3 coding DNA: TGTGCCAGCAGCGTAGCTTGGCTAGCGGAGTGGTATGAGCAGTTCTTC.

This clone came up once. This rearrangement joins TRBV28 to TRBJ2-7; TRBD2 matches 7 bases. Germline CDR1 reads MDHEN; CDR2 reads SYDVKM. The V segment lost 4 bases and the J segment 0 bases; nucleotides outside the gene matches: 6. This CDR3 is built from 15 residues. CDR3 DNA sequence: TGTGCCAGCAGTTCTTATGGGACTAACTCCTACGAGCAGTACTTC. It translates to CASSSYGTNSYEQYF.

The rearrangement links TRBV18 to TRBJ1-5, with a tentative D call TRBD1 (5 bases). CDR3 length: 15 residues. The V gene's germline CDR1 is KGHSH and CDR2 LQKENI. The V end was cut by 4 bases, the J end by 2 bases, with 12 bases between. As DNA, the CDR3 is TGTGCCAGCTCACTATCAGGGCCTGGCAATCAGCCCCAGCATTTT. It codes for CASSLSGPGNQPQHF.